This T cell receptor (beta chain) was observed in a study of response to subunit inactivated influenza vaccine. Turning to this clonotype: What it recognizes is unknown. The CDR3 does not close with the conserved phenylalanine or tryptophan, likely indicating a read error.

In TCRdb, the RT-PCR reads were re-called with MiXCR into one record per CDR3 protein. Of approximately 680,000 distinct CDR3 sequences in the sample, around 14% are singletons; the top ten hold around 10%. Findings of the study overall: There was a suggestion from the authors that each seasonal influenza vaccination recruits few new T cells.

Germline trimming cut 10 bases from V and 6 bases from J; bases unmatched to any gene: 12. The CDR3 spans 14 residues. Germline V CDR1 and CDR2: ENHRY, SYGVKD. This clonotype was obtained from a man aged 50-59 years who received an inactivated influenza vaccine. Sequences were derived from PBMCs from blood, sampled 11 to 12 days after vaccination. The genes are TRBV10-3 and TRBJ2-7; TRBD1 aligns across 10 bases. CDR3 in DNA: TGTGCCAGATCCCACCGGGACAGGGGATCCGAGCAGTACCTC. It specifies CARSHRDRGSEQYL.